This passage covers 23 T cell receptor beta chains from one sample sequenced in a study of control samples from healthy donors and cancer patients. Assay: immunoSEQ multiplex PCR; the TCRdb copy retains only in-frame clones and omits some. This sample yields about 140,000 clones, of which around 85% are seen a single time; roughly 8.4% belongs to the top ten. The specimen sequenced was blood. The receptors were sampled from a woman between 25 and 40 years old in good health.

This chain links TRBV5-6 with TRBJ2-7; the D is unclear. This CDR3 is 15 amino acids long. Germline values: CDR1 SGHDT, CDR2 YYEEEE. V lost 0 bases and J lost 2, with 12 bases in between. The CDR3 coding sequence is TGTGCCAGCAGCTTGGGTCCCGAGCTGGCCTACGAGCAGTACTTC. It codes for CASSLGPELAYEQYF.

The chain has TRBV12-3 or TRBV12-4 and TRBJ1-5; the D is unclear. V dropped 7 bases and J dropped 1 base, with 8 bases sitting between them. This CDR3 is 13 amino acids long. The CDR3 DNA is TGTGCCAGCACCCTGGCGAGCAATCAGCCCCAGCATTTT. It encodes CASTLASNQPQHF.

The chain has TRBV6-5 and TRBJ2-3; possibly TRBD1 for D (7 bases). Germline V gene sequence: CDR1 MNHEY, CDR2 SVGAGI. Trimming pared 6 bases from V and 3 bases from J, leaving 16 bases between. This CDR3 comprises 15 residues. The DNA of the CDR3 is TGTGCCAGCAGCTACAGGGGCCGGGGGACAGATACGCAGTATTTT. This encodes CASSYRGRGTDTQYF.

This rearrangement joins TRBV30 to TRBJ1-4; D gene unclear. Germline V CDR1 and CDR2: GTSNPN, SVGIG (reference sequence). The CDR3 length is 13 residues. V was shortened by 7 bases and J by 8 bases, with 17 bases between the two germline ends. The CDR3 loop reads CASRTLVGEKLFF. The CDR3 DNA follows: TGTGCCTCGAGAACCCTGGTGGGGGAAAAACTGTTTTTT.

The chain uses TRBV10-3 and TRBJ2-1; 10 nucleotides agree with TRBD2. Per germline, CDR1 ENHRY and CDR2 SYGVKD. Unmatched junction bases numbered 8, after V lost 3 bases and J lost 9 bases. The CDR3 is made up of 15 amino acids. The CDR3 region has the DNA TGTGCCATCAGTGATGCTAGCGGGAGAGGGAGTGAGCAGTTCTTC. This sequence encodes CAISDASGRGSEQFF.

This clone was seen more than once but under ten times. Other DNA sequences in the sample encode the same CDR3. The chain has TRBV19 and TRBJ1-2, with D unresolved. The germline V and J ends were trimmed by 0 bases and 1 base, with 9 bases remaining between them. The germline V gene encodes CDR1 LNHDA and CDR2 SQIVND (reference sequence). The CDR3 runs 15 residues. The CDR3 DNA follows: TGTGCCAGTAGTATAGATCTGGGGAATAACTATGGCTACACCTTC. This gives the protein CASSIDLGNNYGYTF.

This rearrangement joins TRBV18 to TRBJ1-1, with D tentatively TRBD1 (5 bases). The V gene's germline CDR1 is KGHSH and CDR2 LQKENI. The CDR3 has 12 amino acids. V dropped 6 bases and J dropped 7 bases, with 12 bases sitting between them. CDR3 DNA: TGTGCCAGCTCTCTAGGGACTAGTGAAGCTTTCTTT. Translating gives CASSLGTSEAFF.

CDR3 in amino acids: CASSPWTSGRVLSNEQFF. DNA of the CDR3: TGTGCCAGCAGCCCCTGGACTAGCGGGAGGGTTTTGTCCAATGAGCAGTTCTTC. The J gene is TRBJ2-1, the V gene TRBV5-4, with 15 bases fitting TRBD2. This CDR3 is 18 amino acids long. CDR1 SGHNT and CDR2 YYREEE come from the germline V gene (reference sequence). V lost 4 bases, J lost 6 bases, and 11 bases stayed unmatched.

The V gene is TRBV5-1, the J gene TRBJ1-4, with TRBD1 matching 7 bases. After removal of 0 bases from V and 5 bases from J, the junction contained 7 bases not matched to a gene. Germline V lookup: CDR1 SGHRS, CDR2 YFSETQ. There are 16 residues in the CDR3. CDR3 region: CASSLAGQALNEKLFF. The CDR3 region has the DNA TGCGCCAGCAGCTTGGCAGGACAGGCCTTAAATGAAAAACTGTTTTTT.

This clone has just a few counts. The chain is built from TRBV19 and TRBJ2-3; 8 bases line up with TRBD2. Germline CDR1 is LNHDA and CDR2 is SQIVND (reference sequence). With V trimmed by 9 bases and J by 1 base, 6 bases remained unmatched. The CDR3 sequence is 14 residues long. The CDR3: CASTSGEGTDTQYF. In DNA form, the CDR3 reads TGTGCCAGCACTAGCGGAGAGGGCACAGATACGCAGTATTTT.

The chain joins TRBV6-5 to TRBJ1-3; unclear D gene. Deletions cut 2 bases from V and 4 bases from J, with 12 bases between. Germline assignment: CDR1 MNHEY and CDR2 SVGAGI. The CDR3 length is 15 residues. CDR3: CASSYASPGGNTIYF. The CDR3 coding sequence is TGTGCCAGCAGTTACGCAAGCCCGGGGGGAAACACCATATATTTT.

V gene TRBV11-2 combines with J gene TRBJ2-5, with D perhaps matching TRBD1 (5 bases). CDR1 and CDR2 (germline): SGHAT, FQNNGV. Trimming took off 4 bases at V and 2 bases at J, with 11 bases between the two ends. This CDR3 is built from 14 residues. The CDR3 bases are TGTGCCAGCAGCTCCAACGACAGACAAGAGACCCAGTACTTC. As protein: CASSSNDRQETQYF. The full variable domain, in which reference TRBV11-2 and TRBJ2-5 provide the parts outside the CDR3, is EAGVAQSPRYKIIEKRQSVAFWCNPISGHATLYWYQQILGQGPKLLIQFQNNGVVDDSQLPKDRFSAERLKGVDSTLKIQPAKLEDSAVYLCASSSNDRQETQYFGPGTRLLVL.

The rearrangement links TRBV7-2 to TRBJ1-2; TRBD1 aligns across 8 bases. The CDR3 consists of 15 residues. Trimming took 4 bases from V and 6 from J; bases not matched to a gene: 10. Per the germline V gene, CDR1 is SGHTA and CDR2 is FQGNSA. The CDR3 DNA sequence: TGTGCCAGCAGCTCCTACCAAGCAGGGGGCGATGGCTACACCTTC. The encoded protein is CASSSYQAGGDGYTF.

The genes are TRBV19 and TRBJ2-2; tentatively, D is TRBD1 (5 bases). This CDR3 is built from 13 residues. Per the germline V gene, CDR1 is LNHDA and CDR2 is SQIVND (reference sequence). Trimming cost V 6 bases and J 5 bases, with 10 bases left between them. CDR3 in amino acids: CASRGVVTGELFF. The CDR3 DNA sequence: TGTGCCAGTAGAGGGGTAGTAACCGGGGAGCTGTTTTTT.

The chain links TRBV11-2 to TRBJ1-2; no definite D call. V was trimmed by 4 bases and J by 0 bases, leaving 9 bases between them. This CDR3 has 14 amino acids. CDR1 SGHAT and CDR2 FQNNGV come from the germline V gene. The CDR3, as DNA: TGTGCCAGCAGCTCAATCAGAGCTAACTATGGCTACACCTTC. It yields the protein CASSSIRANYGYTF.

About this clone: This CDR3 is also generated by other DNA sequences in the sample. The chain has TRBV5-1 and TRBJ1-2, with a tentative D call TRBD1 (5 bases). V shed 0 bases and J shed 3 bases, with 9 bases lying between them. The germline CDR1 and CDR2 sequences are SGHRS and YFSETQ. This CDR3 comprises 14 residues. The CDR3 here is CASSLAGGDYGYTF. CDR3 DNA sequence: TGCGCCAGCAGCTTGGCCGGGGGGGACTATGGCTACACCTTC.

The chain links TRBV3-1 (or the pseudogene TRBV3-2) to TRBJ1-6; a weak D match, TRBD1 (6 bases). This CDR3 region has 14 residues. Trimming took 1 base from V and 10 from J, leaving 11 bases between them. The germline CDR1 and CDR2 sequences are LGHDT and YNNKEL (reference sequence). The chain's CDR3 is CASSQANRASPLHF. The CDR3 region has the DNA TGTGCCAGCAGCCAAGCCAACAGGGCCTCACCCCTCCACTTT.

The rearrangement links TRBV6-5 to TRBJ2-3; possible D gene TRBD2, 6 bases. Trimming removed 11 bases from V and 5 bases from J, with 17 bases in between. The germline gives CDR1 MNHEY, CDR2 SVGAGI. The CDR3 length is 13 residues. The CDR3 loop is CAVRAGAGDTQYF. The CDR3 nucleotides are TGTGCCGTCCGAGCCGGAGCGGGAGATACGCAGTATTTT.

V usage is TRBV30 and J usage is TRBJ2-7; TRBD2 agrees at 8 bases. Germline CDR1 is GTSNPN and CDR2 is SVGIG (reference sequence). The CDR3 covers 13 residues. CDR3 protein: CATGGPGSYEQYF. CDR3 in DNA: TGTGCTACGGGGGGGCCCGGATCCTACGAGCAGTACTTC.

This rearrangement joins TRBV3-1 (or the pseudogene TRBV3-2) to TRBJ2-3, with TRBD2 as a possible D gene (6 bases). The CDR3 consists of 15 residues. Germline V gene sequence: CDR1 LGHDT, CDR2 YNNKEL (reference sequence). The V gene lost 5 bases and the J gene lost 0 bases, with 12 bases spanning the gap. The CDR3 protein is CASSRRGSSTDTQYF. Written as DNA, the CDR3 is TGTGCCAGCAGCAGGAGGGGATCTAGCACAGATACGCAGTATTTT.

This clone was seen only a few times. The rearrangement links TRBV28 to TRBJ2-7; TRBD1 is a possible D gene (5 bases). The CDR3 consists of 13 residues. Trimming left V 4 bases short and J 6 bases short, with 13 bases between. In germline, CDR1 is MDHEN, CDR2 SYDVKM. CDR3 loop: CASSSTPGFEQYF. The CDR3 DNA sequence: TGTGCCAGCAGTTCGACCCCAGGGTTCGAGCAGTACTTC. Full variable domain (rest looked up from reference TRBV28 and TRBJ2-7): DVKVTQSSRYLVKRTGEKVFLECVQDMDHENMFWYRQDPGLGLRLIYFSYDVKMKEKGDIPEGYSVSREKKERFSLILESASTNQTSMYLCASSSTPGFEQYFGPGTRLTVT.

This chain uses TRBV25-1 with TRBJ2-7; 9 positions agree with TRBD1. CDR1 is MGHDK and CDR2 is SYGVNS in the germline V gene. This CDR3 spans 15 amino acids. The V gene end was trimmed by 4 bases and the J gene end by 6 bases; junction bases not matched to a gene: 10. This chain's CDR3 is CASSGLGTGKSEQYF. The CDR3 region has the DNA TGTGCCAGCAGTGGACTAGGGACAGGGAAGAGCGAGCAGTACTTC.

In its sample, this clone was seen a few times. V gene TRBV7-2 combines with J gene TRBJ2-7; D gene uncertain. The CDR3 contains 15 residues. V was cut by 2 bases and J by 1 base, with 12 bases left in between. CDR1 and CDR2 from the germline V gene are SGHTA and FQGNSA. CDR3: CASSLYRGPSYEQYF. Written as DNA, the CDR3 is TGTGCCAGCAGCTTATACCGCGGTCCGTCCTACGAGCAGTACTTC. The full variable domain, rest sourced from reference TRBV7-2 and TRBJ2-7, is GAGVSQSPSNKVTEKGKDVELRCDPISGHTALYWYRQSLGQGLEFLIYFQGNSAPDKSGLPSDRFSAERTGGSVSTLTIQRTQQEDSAVYLCASSLYRGPSYEQYFGPGTRLTVT.